This TCR beta chain was captured in a study of OX40 agonist ivuxolimab in advanced cancers. Overall study results and limits: There were, on average, more expanded clones in CD8+ T cells than in CD4+.

People who had autoimmune disease history or systemic immunosuppression were excluded. Germline CDR1 reads MDHEN; CDR2 reads SYDVKM. V shed 5 bases and J 2 bases; nucleotides not matched to a gene: 10. The CDR3 is 16 amino acids. The protocol was immunoSEQ multiplex PCR, while the TCRdb copy is restricted to in-frame clones and leaves out a portion. The sample yields tens of thousands of clones, about 90% seen once. This clone was counted once. Antigen: not known. The clonotype was recovered from an adult with an advanced solid tumor such as melanoma, head and neck, liver or kidney cancer. This chain links TRBV28 with TRBJ2-5, with TRBD1 identical over 8 bases. The sequenced sample was CD4+ or CD8+ T cells sorted from blood, obtained in a trial of the OX40 agonist ivuxolimab. The CDR3 reads CASSSTGGPQQETQYF. CDR3 coding DNA: TGTGCCAGCAGTAGTACAGGGGGACCACAACAAGAGACCCAGTACTTC.